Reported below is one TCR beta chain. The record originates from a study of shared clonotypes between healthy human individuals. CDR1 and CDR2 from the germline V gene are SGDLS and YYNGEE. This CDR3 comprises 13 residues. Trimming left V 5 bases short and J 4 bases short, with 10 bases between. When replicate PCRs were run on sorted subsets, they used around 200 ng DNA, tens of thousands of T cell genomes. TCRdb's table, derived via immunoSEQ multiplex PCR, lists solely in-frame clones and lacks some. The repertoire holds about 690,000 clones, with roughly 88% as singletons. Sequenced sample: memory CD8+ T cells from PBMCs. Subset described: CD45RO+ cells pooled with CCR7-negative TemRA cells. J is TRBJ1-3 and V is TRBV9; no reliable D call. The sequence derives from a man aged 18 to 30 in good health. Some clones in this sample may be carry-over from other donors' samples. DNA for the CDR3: TGTGCCAGCAGACCAACCCAGGGAAACACCATATATTTT. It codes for CASRPTQGNTIYF. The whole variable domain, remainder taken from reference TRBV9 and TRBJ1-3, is DSGVTQTPKHLITATGQRVTLRCSPRSGDLSVYWYQQSLDQGLQFLIQYYNGEERAKGNILERFSAQQFPDLHSELNLSSLELGDSALYFCASRPTQGNTIYFGEGSWLTVV.